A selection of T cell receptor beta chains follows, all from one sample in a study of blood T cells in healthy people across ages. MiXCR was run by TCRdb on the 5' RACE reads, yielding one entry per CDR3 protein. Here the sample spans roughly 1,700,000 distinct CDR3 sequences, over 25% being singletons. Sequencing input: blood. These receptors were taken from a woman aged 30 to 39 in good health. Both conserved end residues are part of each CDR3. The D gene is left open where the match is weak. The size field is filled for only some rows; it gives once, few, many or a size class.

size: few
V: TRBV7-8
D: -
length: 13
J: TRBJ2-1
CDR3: CASSSLVGTQQFF
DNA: TGTGCCAGCAGCTCCCTAGTGGGGACCCAGCAGTTCTTC

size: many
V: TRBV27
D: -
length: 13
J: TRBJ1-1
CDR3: CASSLSLNTEAFF
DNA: TGTGCCAGCAGTTTATCCCTAAACACTGAAGCTTTCTTT

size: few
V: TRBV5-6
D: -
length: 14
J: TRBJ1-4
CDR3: CASSLPGSVEKLFF
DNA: TGTGCCAGCAGCTTGCCAGGGTCAGTGGAAAAACTGTTTTTT

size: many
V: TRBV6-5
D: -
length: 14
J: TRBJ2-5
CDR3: CASTGRFGSETQYF
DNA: TGTGCCAGCACGGGGCGATTTGGGTCGGAGACCCAGTACTTC

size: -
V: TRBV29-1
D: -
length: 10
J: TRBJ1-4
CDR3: CSVMREKLFF
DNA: TGCAGCGTTATGCGGGAAAAACTGTTTTTT

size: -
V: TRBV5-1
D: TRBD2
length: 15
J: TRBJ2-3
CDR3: CASSFYSGGTDTQYF
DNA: TGCGCCAGCAGCTTTTATAGCGGGGGCACAGATACGCAGTATTTT

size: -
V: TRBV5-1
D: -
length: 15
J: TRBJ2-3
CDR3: CASRARGASTDTQYF
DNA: TGCGCCAGCCGGGCCCGGGGAGCTAGCACAGATACGCAGTATTTT

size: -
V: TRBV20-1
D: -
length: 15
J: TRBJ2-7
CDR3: CSARDLGTVSYEQYF
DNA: TGCAGTGCTAGAGACCTCGGGACGGTTTCCTACGAGCAGTACTTC

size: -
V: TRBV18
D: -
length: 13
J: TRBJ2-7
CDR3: CASATGTSYEQYF
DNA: TGTGCCAGCGCAACCGGGACATCCTACGAGCAGTACTTC

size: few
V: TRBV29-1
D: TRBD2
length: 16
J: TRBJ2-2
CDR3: CSVEPTLAGSTGELFF
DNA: TGCAGCGTTGAACCTACCCTAGCGGGGTCCACCGGGGAGCTGTTTTTT

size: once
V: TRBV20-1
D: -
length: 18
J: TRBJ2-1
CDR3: CSALSGWAGDLDYNEQFF
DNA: TGCAGTGCCCTGTCTGGATGGGCGGGCGATCTCGACTACAATGAGCAGTTCTTC

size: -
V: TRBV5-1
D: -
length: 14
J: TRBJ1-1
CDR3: CASSSGGDFTEAFF
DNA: TGCGCCAGCAGCTCCGGGGGGGACTTCACTGAAGCTTTCTTT

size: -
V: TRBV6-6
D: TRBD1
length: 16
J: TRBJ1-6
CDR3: CASSYSGQLNNSPLHF
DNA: TGTGCCAGCAGTTACTCGGGACAGCTTAATAATTCACCCCTCCACTTT

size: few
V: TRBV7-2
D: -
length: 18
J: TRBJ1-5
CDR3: CASSLGIGAPYSNQPQHF
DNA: TGTGCCAGCAGCTTAGGGATCGGGGCACCTTATAGCAATCAGCCCCAGCATTTT

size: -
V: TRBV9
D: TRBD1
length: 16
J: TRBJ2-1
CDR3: CASSAYRGQSYNEQFF
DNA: TGTGCCAGCAGCGCATACAGGGGACAGTCCTACAATGAGCAGTTCTTC

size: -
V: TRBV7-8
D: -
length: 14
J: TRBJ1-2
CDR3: CASSTGTANYGYTF
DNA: TGTGCCAGCAGCACAGGGACGGCGAACTATGGCTACACCTTC

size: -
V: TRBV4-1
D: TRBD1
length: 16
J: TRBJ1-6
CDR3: CASSPIGTGDNSPLHF
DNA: TGCGCCAGCTCTCCCATTGGGACAGGGGATAATTCACCCCTCCACTTT

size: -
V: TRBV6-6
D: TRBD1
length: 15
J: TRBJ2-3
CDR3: CASSAGQGALDAQYF
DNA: TGTGCCAGCAGTGCGGGACAGGGGGCCTTGGATGCGCAGTATTTT

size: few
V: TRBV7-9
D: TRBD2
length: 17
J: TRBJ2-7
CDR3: CASSHPGWRGARYEQYF
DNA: TGTGCCAGCAGCCATCCGGGCTGGCGGGGGGCACGGTACGAGCAGTACTTC

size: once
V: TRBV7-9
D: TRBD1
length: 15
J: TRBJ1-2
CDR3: CASSLGDRINYGYTF
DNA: TGTGCCAGCAGCTTGGGGGACAGGATAAACTATGGCTACACCTTC

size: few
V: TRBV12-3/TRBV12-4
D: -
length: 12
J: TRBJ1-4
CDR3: CASSSSGTRLFF
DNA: TGTGCCAGCAGTTCTTCCGGGACAAGATTGTTTTTT

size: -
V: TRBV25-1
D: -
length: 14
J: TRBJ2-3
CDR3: CASRGGSLADTLYF
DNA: TGTGCCTCGAGAGGGGGGAGTTTAGCAGATACGCTGTATTTT

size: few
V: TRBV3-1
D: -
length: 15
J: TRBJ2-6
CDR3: CASSPYLSGASVLTF
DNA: TGTGCCAGCAGCCCCTACCTTTCTGGGGCCAGCGTCCTGACTTTC

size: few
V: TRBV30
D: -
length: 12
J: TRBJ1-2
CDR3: CALRQENYGYTF
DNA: TGTGCCTTGCGACAGGAAAACTATGGCTACACCTTC

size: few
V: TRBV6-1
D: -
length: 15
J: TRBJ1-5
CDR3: CASRRRGMGNQPQHF
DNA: TGTGCCTCCCGAAGAAGAGGTATGGGCAATCAGCCCCAGCATTTT

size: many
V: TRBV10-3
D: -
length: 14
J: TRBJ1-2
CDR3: CAISESLVNYGYTF
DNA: TGTGCCATCAGTGAGTCGTTGGTTAACTATGGCTACACCTTC

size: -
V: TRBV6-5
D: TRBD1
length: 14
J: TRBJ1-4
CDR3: CASRDRGGEEKLFF
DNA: TGTGCCAGCAGGGACAGGGGGGGCGAGGAAAAACTGTTTTTT

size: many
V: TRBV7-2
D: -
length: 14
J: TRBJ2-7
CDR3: CASSEGPSSYEQYF
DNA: TGTGCCAGCAGCGAGGGACCGAGCTCCTACGAGCAGTACTTC

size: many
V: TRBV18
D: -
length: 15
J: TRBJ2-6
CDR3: CASSEGFSGANVLTF
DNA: TGTGCCAGCTCCGAGGGGTTTTCTGGGGCCAACGTCCTGACTTTC

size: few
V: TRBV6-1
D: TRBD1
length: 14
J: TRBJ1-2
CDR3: CASSVPGQNHGYTF
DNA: TGTGCCAGCAGTGTTCCGGGACAGAACCATGGCTACACCTTC

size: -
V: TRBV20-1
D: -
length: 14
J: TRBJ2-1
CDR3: CSARDIRGPEEQFF
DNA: TGCAGTGCTAGAGACATACGGGGGCCGGAGGAGCAGTTCTTC

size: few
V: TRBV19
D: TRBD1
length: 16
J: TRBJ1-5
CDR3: CASTFGQGRSNQPQHF
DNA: TGTGCCAGTACATTCGGACAGGGACGGAGCAATCAGCCCCAGCATTTT

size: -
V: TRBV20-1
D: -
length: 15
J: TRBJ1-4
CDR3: CSAPRLGTINEKLFF
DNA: TGCAGTGCCCCACGTTTAGGAACCATCAATGAAAAACTGTTTTTT

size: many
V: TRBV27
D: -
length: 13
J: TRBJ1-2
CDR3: CASSVGGGFGYTF
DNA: TGTGCCAGCAGTGTCGGGGGGGGGTTCGGCTACACCTTC

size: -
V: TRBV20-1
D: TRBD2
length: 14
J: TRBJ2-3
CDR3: CSAPPTGGSDTQYF
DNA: TGCAGTGCCCCCCCAACGGGGGGATCAGATACGCAGTATTTT

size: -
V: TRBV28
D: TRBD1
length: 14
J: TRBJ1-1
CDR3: CATWDRGPNTEVFF
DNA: TGTGCCACTTGGGACAGGGGGCCGAACACTGAAGTTTTCTTT

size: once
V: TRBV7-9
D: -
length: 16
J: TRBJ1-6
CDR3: CASSLRGGSFNSPLHF
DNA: TGTGCCAGCAGCCTGCGGGGGGGCTCCTTTAATTCACCCCTCCACTTT

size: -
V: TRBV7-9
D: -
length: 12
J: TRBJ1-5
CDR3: CASSSTRAAQHF
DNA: TGTGCCAGCAGCTCCACCCGGGCGGCCCAGCATTTT

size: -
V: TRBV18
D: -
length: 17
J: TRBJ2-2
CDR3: CASSPNPGKVNTGELFF
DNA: TGTGCCAGCTCACCTAATCCCGGAAAAGTGAACACCGGGGAGCTGTTTTTT

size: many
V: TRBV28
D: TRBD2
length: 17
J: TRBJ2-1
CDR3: CASSSGLLAGVRNEQFF
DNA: TGTGCCAGCAGTTCCGGACTTCTAGCGGGGGTTCGGAATGAGCAGTTCTTC

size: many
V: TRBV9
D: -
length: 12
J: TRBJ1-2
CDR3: CASSESLRGYTF
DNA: TGTGCCAGCAGCGAGTCCCTGAGGGGCTACACCTTC

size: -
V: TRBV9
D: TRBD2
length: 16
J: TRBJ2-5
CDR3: CASSVGSGGALETQYF
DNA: TGTGCCAGCAGCGTAGGTAGCGGGGGGGCCCTGGAGACCCAGTACTTC

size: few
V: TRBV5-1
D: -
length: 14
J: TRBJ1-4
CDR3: CASSLDVDSEKLFF
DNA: TGCGCCAGCAGCTTGGACGTGGACAGTGAAAAACTGTTTTTT

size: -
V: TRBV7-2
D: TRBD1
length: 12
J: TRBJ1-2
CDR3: CASSLTGFSYTF
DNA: TGTGCCAGCAGCTTGACAGGGTTTAGCTACACCTTC

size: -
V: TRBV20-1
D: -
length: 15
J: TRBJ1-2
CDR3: CSAREFGGGSYGYTF
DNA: TGCAGTGCTAGAGAATTTGGGGGAGGGAGCTATGGCTACACCTTC